Listed below are T cell receptor beta chains from one sample, sequenced in a study of identifying expanded T cells in peripheral blood. The repertoire was sequenced with immunoSEQ multiplex PCR; TCRdb's copy has only in-frame clones and lacks some. The sample holds more than 90,000 clones, 87% seen once. The sample was blood. The source is a person aged 18 to 70 in good health. The CDR3 runs from the conserved cysteine through the conserved F or W. Each record gives: V gene, D gene, clone size, J gene, CDR3 DNA, CDR3 protein. A D gene is named only where the DNA matches it firmly. Clone size is given for some rows only: seen once, a few or many times, or a class if the clone is expanded.

V: TRBV5-6
D: -
size: -
J: TRBJ2-4
DNA: TGTGCCAGCAGCGATGCCGGGACCCCGGGCATTCAGTACTTC
CDR3: CASSDAGTPGIQYF

V: TRBV2
D: -
size: medium-sized
J: TRBJ2-4
DNA: TGTGCCAGCAGTGAAGCGGAAATAGCAGACATTCAGTACTTC
CDR3: CASSEAEIADIQYF

V: TRBV15
D: TRBD1
size: -
J: TRBJ1-2
DNA: TGTGCCACCAGAAAACCTCAGGGGGTCGGCTACACCTTC
CDR3: CATRKPQGVGYTF

V: TRBV5-4
D: -
size: -
J: TRBJ1-2
DNA: TGTGCCAGCAGCTTGGCTCAGGTTACCTATGGCTACACCTTC
CDR3: CASSLAQVTYGYTF

V: TRBV27
D: -
size: many
J: TRBJ1-5
DNA: TGTGCCAGCAGTTTATTTGGTGGGGGGGTTGGACAGCCCCAGCATTTT
CDR3: CASSLFGGGVGQPQHF

V: TRBV19
D: TRBD1
size: -
J: TRBJ2-3
DNA: TGTGCCAGTAGTCGGGGACAGGGGTTCACAGATACGCAGTATTTT
CDR3: CASSRGQGFTDTQYF

V: TRBV4-3
D: TRBD1
size: -
J: TRBJ1-6
DNA: TGCGCCAGCAGCTGGGCACAGGGGAATTCACCCCTCCACTTT
CDR3: CASSWAQGNSPLHF

V: TRBV9
D: -
size: -
J: TRBJ2-7
DNA: TGTGCCAGCAGCGGCGGACTAACCTACGAGCAGTACTTC
CDR3: CASSGGLTYEQYF

V: TRBV5-1
D: -
size: -
J: TRBJ2-6
DNA: TGCGCCAGCAGCTCCACGGGACCCTCCACGGACCTGACTTTC
CDR3: CASSSTGPSTDLTF

V: TRBV19
D: -
size: -
J: TRBJ2-7
DNA: TGTGCCAGTAGTTACGGCCGTCAGGGTTTCTACGAGCAGTACTTC
CDR3: CASSYGRQGFYEQYF

V: TRBV9
D: -
size: -
J: TRBJ1-2
DNA: TGTGCCAGCAGCGTAGGGGGCAGGTGGGCTGGCTACACCTTC
CDR3: CASSVGGRWAGYTF

V: TRBV7-6
D: -
size: -
J: TRBJ2-5
DNA: TGTGCCAGCAGCTTAGCGTGGACAGAACACGCAGGGACCCAGTACTTC
CDR3: CASSLAWTEHAGTQYF

V: TRBV4-3
D: -
size: -
J: TRBJ1-6
DNA: TGCGCCAGCAGCCGTGAGGGGGGCTTCTCAGCTAGCTCCTATAATTCACCCCTCCACTTT
CDR3: CASSREGGFSASSYNSPLHF

V: TRBV2
D: TRBD1
size: once
J: TRBJ1-2
DNA: TGTGCCAGCAGAGACGACAGGGTTCGAGACTATGGCTACACCTTC
CDR3: CASRDDRVRDYGYTF

V: TRBV13
D: -
size: -
J: TRBJ2-7
DNA: TGTGCCAGCAGCTCTCGAGAATCCTACGAGCAGTACTTC
CDR3: CASSSRESYEQYF

V: TRBV23-1
D: -
size: -
J: TRBJ2-2
DNA: TGCGCCAGCAGTCCGCCTCGGGTCCCCAGATGGTTTTTT
CDR3: CASSPPRVPRWFF

V: TRBV9
D: -
size: -
J: TRBJ2-1
DNA: TGTGCCAGCAGCGTAGTACACAATGAGCAGTTCTTC
CDR3: CASSVVHNEQFF

V: TRBV28
D: -
size: -
J: TRBJ2-7
DNA: TGTGCCAGCAGTCCGACCACCATAATCTCCTACGAGCAGTACTTC
CDR3: CASSPTTIISYEQYF

V: TRBV9
D: -
size: -
J: TRBJ2-2
DNA: TGTGCCAGCAGCGCGGACAACCCCACCGGGGAGCTGTTTTTT
CDR3: CASSADNPTGELFF

V: TRBV19
D: TRBD1
size: -
J: TRBJ2-3
DNA: TGTGCCAGTGCGGACAGGGGGGGTAGCACAGATACGCAGTATTTT
CDR3: CASADRGGSTDTQYF

V: TRBV5-1
D: TRBD2
size: -
J: TRBJ2-7
DNA: TGCGCCAGCAGCCCCCAGCCGACAGCGGGGACCTACGAGCAGTACTTC
CDR3: CASSPQPTAGTYEQYF

V: TRBV27
D: TRBD1
size: -
J: TRBJ1-2
DNA: TGTGCCAGCAGTCGCGACGGACAGGGGCGCGGCTACACCTTC
CDR3: CASSRDGQGRGYTF

V: TRBV5-4
D: -
size: -
J: TRBJ1-1
DNA: TGTGCCAGCAGCCCGGGGACAAACGGGAGGGTGGACACTGAAGCTTTCTTT
CDR3: CASSPGTNGRVDTEAFF

V: TRBV4-2
D: TRBD2
size: -
J: TRBJ2-5
DNA: TGTGCCAGCAGTCGGGGGGACCAAGAGACCCAGTACTTC
CDR3: CASSRGDQETQYF

V: TRBV19
D: TRBD2
size: few
J: TRBJ2-1
DNA: TGTGCCAGTACCCTAAGCGGGGGGGCATCGGACGAGCAGTTCTTC
CDR3: CASTLSGGASDEQFF

V: TRBV4-3
D: TRBD2
size: -
J: TRBJ2-1
DNA: TGCGCCAGCAGCCAAGTTTGGCGGGGGGGCCTTGATGAGCAGTTCTTC
CDR3: CASSQVWRGGLDEQFF

V: TRBV15
D: TRBD1
size: -
J: TRBJ1-1
DNA: TGTGCCACCAGCCCCCGGACAGGGGCCACTGAAGCTTTCTTT
CDR3: CATSPRTGATEAFF

V: TRBV27
D: -
size: -
J: TRBJ1-4
DNA: TGTGCCAGCAGTTGGGGAGGGGGGGCCAGGGAAAAACTGTTTTTT
CDR3: CASSWGGGAREKLFF

V: TRBV15
D: TRBD1
size: -
J: TRBJ2-7
DNA: TGTGCCACCAGCAGAGATGCGCCAGGGGGCTCCTCATTTACCTACGAGCAGTACTTC
CDR3: CATSRDAPGGSSFTYEQYF

V: TRBV6-5
D: -
size: once
J: TRBJ2-7
DNA: TGTGCCAGCAGACCCCCCGGGGTAGAGAGGCAGTACTTC
CDR3: CASRPPGVERQYF

V: TRBV9
D: -
size: -
J: TRBJ1-3
DNA: TGTGCCAGCAGCGTAGGGGGGTCCTCTGGAAACACCATATATTTT
CDR3: CASSVGGSSGNTIYF

V: TRBV7-8
D: -
size: -
J: TRBJ2-7
DNA: TGTGCCAGCAGCTTAGGGGCTTGGTCCTACGAGCAGTACTTC
CDR3: CASSLGAWSYEQYF

V: TRBV7-8
D: -
size: once
J: TRBJ1-4
DNA: TGTGCCAGCAACCAATTAGGAGGGGAAAAACTGTTTTTT
CDR3: CASNQLGGEKLFF

V: TRBV6-6
D: TRBD2
size: -
J: TRBJ2-5
DNA: TGTGCCAGCAGTTTGCCGGGGGGGGGAGAGACCCAGTACTTC
CDR3: CASSLPGGGETQYF

V: TRBV27
D: -
size: -
J: TRBJ1-5
DNA: TGTGCCAGCAGTCCCGTCGAGTATAGCAATCAGCCCCAGCATTTT
CDR3: CASSPVEYSNQPQHF

V: TRBV30
D: -
size: -
J: TRBJ1-2
DNA: TGTGCCTGGAGTGACAGTCACGGAAACTATGGCTACACCTTC
CDR3: CAWSDSHGNYGYTF

V: TRBV7-9
D: -
size: -
J: TRBJ2-3
DNA: TGTGCCAGCAGCTTATCCGAGGGTTTGGCAGATACGCAGTATTTT
CDR3: CASSLSEGLADTQYF

V: TRBV18
D: TRBD1
size: -
J: TRBJ1-1
DNA: TGTGCCAGCTCCCCAACCCTTGACAGGGGATCGTTTGAAGCTTTCTTT
CDR3: CASSPTLDRGSFEAFF

V: TRBV6-1
D: -
size: -
J: TRBJ2-7
DNA: TGTGCCAGCAGTGAAAAGGGCGACGAGCAGTACTTC
CDR3: CASSEKGDEQYF

V: TRBV7-9
D: -
size: -
J: TRBJ1-1
DNA: TGTGCCAGCAGCTTAGATTTCAGCGCCGCTTTCTTT
CDR3: CASSLDFSAAFF

V: TRBV5-6
D: -
size: -
J: TRBJ2-5
DNA: TGTGCCAGCAGCTTCCAAGAGACCCAGTACTTC
CDR3: CASSFQETQYF